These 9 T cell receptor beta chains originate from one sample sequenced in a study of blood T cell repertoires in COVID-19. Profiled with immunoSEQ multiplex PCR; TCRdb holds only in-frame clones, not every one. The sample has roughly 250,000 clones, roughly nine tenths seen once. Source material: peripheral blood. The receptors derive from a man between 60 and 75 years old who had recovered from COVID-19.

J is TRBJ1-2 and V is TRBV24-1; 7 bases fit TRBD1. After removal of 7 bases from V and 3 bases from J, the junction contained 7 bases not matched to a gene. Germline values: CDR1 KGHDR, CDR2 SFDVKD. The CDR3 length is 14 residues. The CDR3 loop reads CATRKSDRYYGYTF. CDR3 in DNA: TGTGCCACCAGAAAATCGGACAGGTACTATGGCTACACCTTC.

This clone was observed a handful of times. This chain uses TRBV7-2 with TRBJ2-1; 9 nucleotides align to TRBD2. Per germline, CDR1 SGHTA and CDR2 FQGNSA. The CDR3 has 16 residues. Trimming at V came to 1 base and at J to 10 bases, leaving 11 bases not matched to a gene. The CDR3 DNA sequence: TGTGCCAGCAGCTTAGAGGTTCCTAGCGGGGCCGGGGAGCAGTTCTTC. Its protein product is CASSLEVPSGAGEQFF. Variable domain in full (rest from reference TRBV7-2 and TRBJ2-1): GAGVSQSPSNKVTEKGKDVELRCDPISGHTALYWYRQSLGQGLEFLIYFQGNSAPDKSGLPSDRFSAERTGGSVSTLTIQRTQQEDSAVYLCASSLEVPSGAGEQFFGPGTRLTVL.

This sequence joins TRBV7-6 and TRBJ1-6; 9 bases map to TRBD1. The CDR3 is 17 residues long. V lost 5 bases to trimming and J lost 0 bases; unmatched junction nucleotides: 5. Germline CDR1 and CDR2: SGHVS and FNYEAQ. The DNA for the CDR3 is TGTGCCAGCAGCCCCGGGACAGGGATCTCCTATAATTCACCCCTCCACTTT. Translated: CASSPGTGISYNSPLHF.

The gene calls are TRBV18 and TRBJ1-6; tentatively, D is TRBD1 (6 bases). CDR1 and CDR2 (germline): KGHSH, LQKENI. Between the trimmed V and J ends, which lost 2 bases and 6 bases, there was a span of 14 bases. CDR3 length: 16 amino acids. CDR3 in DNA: TGTGCCAGCTCACCAGCAGTATACAGGGTTAATTCACCCCTCCACTTT. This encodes CASSPAVYRVNSPLHF. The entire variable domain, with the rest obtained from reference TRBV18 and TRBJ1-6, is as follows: NAGVMQNPRHLVRRRGQEARLRCSPMKGHSHVYWYRQLPEEGLKFMVYLQKENIIDESGMPKERFSAEFPKEGPSILRIQQVVRGDSAAYFCASSPAVYRVNSPLHFGNGTRLTVT.

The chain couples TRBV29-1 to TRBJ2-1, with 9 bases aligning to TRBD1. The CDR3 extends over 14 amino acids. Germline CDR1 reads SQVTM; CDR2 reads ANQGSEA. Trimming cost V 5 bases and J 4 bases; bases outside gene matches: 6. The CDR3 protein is CSVFSGQGYNEQFF. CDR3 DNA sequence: TGCAGCGTTTTCTCAGGACAGGGGTACAATGAGCAGTTCTTC.

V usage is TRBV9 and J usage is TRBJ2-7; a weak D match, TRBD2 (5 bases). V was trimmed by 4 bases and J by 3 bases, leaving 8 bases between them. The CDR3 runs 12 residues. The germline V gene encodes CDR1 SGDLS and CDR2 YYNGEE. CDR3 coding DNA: TGTGCCAGCAGCCCGGGGATCTACGAGCAGTACTTC. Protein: CASSPGIYEQYF.

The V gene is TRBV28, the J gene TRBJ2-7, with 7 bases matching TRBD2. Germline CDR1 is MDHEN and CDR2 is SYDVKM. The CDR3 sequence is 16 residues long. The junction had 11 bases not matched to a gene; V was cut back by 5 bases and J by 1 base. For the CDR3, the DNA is TGTGCCAGCAGTACCCCCGTGGGAGGGTCGTCCTACGAGCAGTACTTC. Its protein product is CASSTPVGGSSYEQYF. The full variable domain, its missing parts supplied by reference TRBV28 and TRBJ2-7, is DVKVTQSSRYLVKRTGEKVFLECVQDMDHENMFWYRQDPGLGLRLIYFSYDVKMKEKGDIPEGYSVSREKKERFSLILESASTNQTSMYLCASSTPVGGSSYEQYFGPGTRLTVT.

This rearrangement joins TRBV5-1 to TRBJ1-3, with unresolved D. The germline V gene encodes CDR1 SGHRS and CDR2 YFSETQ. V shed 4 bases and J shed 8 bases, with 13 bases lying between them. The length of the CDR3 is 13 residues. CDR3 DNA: TGCGCCAGCAGCCTAACTTCGTCGGACACCATATATTTT. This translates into CASSLTSSDTIYF. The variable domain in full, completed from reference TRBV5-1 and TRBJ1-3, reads KAGVTQTPRYLIKTRGQQVTLSCSPISGHRSVSWYQQTPGQGLQFLFEYFSETQRNKGNFPGRFSGRQFSNSRSEMNVSTLELGDSALYLCASSLTSSDTIYFGEGSWLTVV.

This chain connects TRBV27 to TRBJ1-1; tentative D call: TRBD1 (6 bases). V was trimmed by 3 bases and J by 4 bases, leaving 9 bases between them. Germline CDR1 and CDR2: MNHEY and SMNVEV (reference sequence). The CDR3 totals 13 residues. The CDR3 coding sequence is TGTGCCAGCAGTTTCGGGGGGCGCACTGAAGCTTTCTTT. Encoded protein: CASSFGGRTEAFF.